The present T cell receptor beta chain was sequenced within a study of OX40 agonist ivuxolimab in advanced cancers. Background on the study: All patients had ivuxolimab intravenously every 2 weeks at 0.01 to 10 mg/kg.

Trimming pared 5 bases from V and 5 bases from J, leaving 7 bases between. CDR1 SGHRS and CDR2 YFSETQ come from the germline V gene. The CDR3 covers 12 residues. Sampled blood was obtained at baseline, cycle 4 day 1, and cycle 7 day 1. Measured with immunoSEQ multiplex PCR; TCRdb has only the in-frame clones, and not every one. The sample lists 65,000 or so clones, around 85% occurring once. Study-wide results and limits: Clonal expansion was seen in CD4+ and CD8+ blood T cells by week 6 at 0.1 to 3.0 mg/kg.

Comment on this clone: Its target is unknown.

The V and J genes are TRBV5-1 and TRBJ2-2; D gene ambiguous. This sample comprised CD4+ or CD8+ T cells sorted from blood, obtained in a trial of the OX40 agonist ivuxolimab. The receptor's source is an adult with an advanced solid tumor such as melanoma, head and neck, liver or kidney cancer. The CDR3 is CASRVETGELFF. The CDR3 DNA follows: TGCGCCAGCAGGGTAGAAACCGGGGAGCTGTTTTTT.